This TCR beta chain emerged from a study of blood T cell repertoires in COVID-19. Across the whole study: Researchers got acute and convalescent COVID-19 samples from the United States, Italy and Spain.

Produced via immunoSEQ multiplex PCR; TCRdb's table is partial and in-frame only. The sample includes more than 150,000 clones, about four fifths of them seen just once. The sequence came from a man in his 70s who had recovered from COVID-19. The sample consisted of peripheral blood.

The CDR3 DNA follows: TGCGCCAGCAGCTCGGACAGGGGGAACACTGAAGCTTTCTTT. Translated: CASSSDRGNTEAFF. The J gene is TRBJ1-1, the V gene TRBV5-1; 9 nucleotides match TRBD1. Germline lookup yields CDR1 SGHRS and CDR2 YFSETQ. Trimming cost V 3 bases and J 1 base; bases outside gene matches: 1. The CDR3 covers 14 residues.